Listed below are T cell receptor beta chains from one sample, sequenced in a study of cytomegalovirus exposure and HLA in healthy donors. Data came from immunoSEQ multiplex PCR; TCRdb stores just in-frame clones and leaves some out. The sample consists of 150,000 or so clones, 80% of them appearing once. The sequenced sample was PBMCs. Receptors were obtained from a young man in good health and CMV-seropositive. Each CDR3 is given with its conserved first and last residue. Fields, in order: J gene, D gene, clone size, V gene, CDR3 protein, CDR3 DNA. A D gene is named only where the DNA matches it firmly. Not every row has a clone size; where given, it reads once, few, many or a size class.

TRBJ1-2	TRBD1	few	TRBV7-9	CASSSRTGLNYGYTF	TGTGCCAGCAGCTCCCGGACAGGGCTAAACTATGGCTACACCTTC
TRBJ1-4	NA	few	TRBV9	CASRSEGVNEKLFF	TGTGCCAGCAGGTCCGAGGGAGTTAACGAAAAACTGTTTTTT
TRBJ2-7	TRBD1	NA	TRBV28	CASSLPYRGPLTSYEQYF	TGTGCCAGCAGTTTACCCTACAGGGGGCCACTAACCTCCTACGAGCAGTACTTC
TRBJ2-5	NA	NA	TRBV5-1	CASSLGQAIQETQYF	TGCGCCAGCAGCTTGGGACAGGCGATACAAGAGACCCAGTACTTC
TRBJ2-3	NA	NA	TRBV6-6	CASRYRTGEVTQYF	TGTGCCAGTCGCTACCGAACGGGAGAGGTTACGCAGTATTTT
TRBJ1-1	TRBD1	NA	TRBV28	CASSTWDRPAPEAFF	TGTGCCAGCAGTACTTGGGACAGGCCTGCTCCTGAAGCTTTCTTT
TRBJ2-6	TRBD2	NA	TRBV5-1	CASSLNAGGAAGANVLTF	TGCGCCAGCAGCTTGAATGCGGGAGGGGCGGCTGGGGCCAACGTCCTGACTTTC
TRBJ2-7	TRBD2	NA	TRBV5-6	CASSLRREAHYEQYF	TGTGCCAGCAGCTTGAGGCGGGAGGCCCACTACGAGCAGTACTTC
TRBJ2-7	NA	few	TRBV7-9	CASSFVQGSSYEQYF	TGTGCCAGCAGCTTCGTACAGGGAAGCTCCTACGAGCAGTACTTC
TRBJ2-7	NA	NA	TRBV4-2	CASSQGVQGGYEQYF	TGTGCCAGCAGCCAAGGTGTCCAAGGGGGTTACGAGCAGTACTTC
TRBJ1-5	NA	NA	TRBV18	CASSPLHIYTRGGNQPQHF	TGTGCCAGCTCACCACTGCATATATACACCCGAGGCGGCAATCAGCCCCAGCATTTT
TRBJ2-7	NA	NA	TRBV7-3	CASSSAGDTYEQYF	TGTGCCAGCAGCTCCGCCGGGGATACCTACGAGCAGTACTTC